The clone carrying this T cell receptor beta chain came up many times. These data come from a study of early T cells in non-severe SARS-CoV-2 infection. Study-level information: Investigators sequenced bulk RNA drawn from unsorted whole blood, and chains remained unpaired.

TCRdb reprocessed the 5' RACE reads with MiXCR, giving one entry per CDR3 protein. The sample lists roughly 68,000 distinct CDR3 sequences, about 4.9% occurring once. V gave up 7 bases and J gave up 2 bases, with 12 bases separating them. CDR1 and CDR2 from the germline V gene are DFQATT and SNEGSKA (reference sequence). The length of the CDR3 is 12 residues. The V call is TRBV20-1, the J call TRBJ2-7; D ambiguous. The sequenced material came from whole blood. This TCR came from an adult who was a healthcare worker with PCR-confirmed SARS-CoV-2 infection or an uninfected control (not recorded which). The CDR3 nucleotides read TGCAGTGGACGGAGCGCTGCCTACGAGCAGTACTTC. Translated, it gives CSGRSAAYEQYF.